This is a list of T cell receptor beta chains from one sample in a study of CD8+ T cells in alopecia areata. Assay used: immunoSEQ multiplex PCR; TCRdb lists only in-frame clones, some missing. This table has approximately 180,000 clones, 65% to 75% appearing once. This specimen consisted of CD8+ T cells sorted from blood, obtained at week 0. The receptors shown here come from a human donor with alopecia areata. CDR3s include the opening cysteine and the closing phenylalanine or tryptophan.

>TRBJ1-4|TRBV21-1
CASSNLLDRAATNEKLFF
>TRBJ2-7|TRBV23-1
CASSQPNPGQGSYEQYF
>TRBJ1-2|TRBV29-1
CSAIPARGSADYGYTF
>TRBJ2-7|TRBV30
CAWSVGLAGVISEQYF
>TRBJ2-1|TRBV29-1
CSVLGPGRGANEQFF
>TRBJ1-5|TRBV15
CATAGGSNQPQHF
>TRBJ2-7|TRBV2
CASGTAKPYEQYF
>TRBJ2-3|TRBV4-1
CASSRGLAGGRDTQYF
>TRBJ2-1|TRBV6-6
CASSSTGTPAYNEQFF
>TRBJ1-5|TRBV19
CASRQGGQPQHF
>TRBJ2-7|TRBV29-1
CSVVGSEQYF
>TRBJ2-2|TRBV9
CASSADRGHDTGELFF
>TRBJ2-6|TRBV6-5
CASSYSSDPQANVLTF
>TRBJ1-5|TRBV29-1
CSGGEGPGDQPQHF
>TRBJ1-1|TRBV5-1
CASSYRDRVMNTEAFF
>TRBJ2-7|TRBV4-1
CASSDRQGPSYEQYF
>TRBJ2-3|TRBV5-1
CASSSDPLPDTQYF
>TRBJ2-7|TRBV4-2
CASSQDLLRGGLEQYF
>TRBJ1-5|TRBV4-1
CASSQLGFSNQPQHF
>TRBJ1-1|TRBV10-3
CAISEPVTEAFF